Presented here are 28 T cell receptor beta chains from one specimen sequenced in a study of shared clonotypes between healthy human individuals. This table comes from immunoSEQ multiplex PCR, and its TCRdb copy is limited to in-frame clones, with some not included. The sample has roughly 2.2 million clones; more than 80% are singletons. The sequenced sample consisted of naive CD4+ T cells from PBMCs. The subset here: CD45RA+ positively selected. The receptors were gathered from a man younger than 35 in good health. Some clones in this sample may be carry-over from other donors' samples.

The V and J genes are TRBV27 and TRBJ1-4; maybe TRBD1 (5 bases). The CDR3 contains 15 residues. The V end lost 5 bases, the J end lost 4 bases, and 14 bases lay between the germline ends. Germline V gives CDR1 MNHEY, CDR2 SMNVEV (reference sequence). For the CDR3, the DNA is TGTGCCAGCAGTCCCCTGTGGGGGGGTAATGAAAAACTGTTTTTT. Translated: CASSPLWGGNEKLFF.

This chain joins TRBV6-1 and TRBJ2-3; 7 bases match TRBD2. J gave up 0 bases and V 9 bases, and 9 bases lay outside the gene matches. CDR1 is MNHNS and CDR2 is SASEGT in the germline V gene. The CDR3 length is 15 residues. CDR3 bases: TGTGCCAGTACCAAGCGGGGTGGAAGCACAGATACGCAGTATTTT. Translated, it gives CASTKRGGSTDTQYF.

This sequence joins TRBV4-2 and TRBJ2-7; D is possibly TRBD1 (5 bases). The CDR3 sequence is 15 residues long. Trimming pared 5 bases from V and 3 bases from J, leaving 17 bases between. Germline loops: CDR1 LGHNA, CDR2 YNFKEQ. DNA of the CDR3: TGTGCCAGCAGCGTAGGGGTAGATGCTCGCTACGAGCAGTACTTC. Translating it yields CASSVGVDARYEQYF.

The chain has TRBV7-6 and TRBJ1-1; possible D gene TRBD1, 5 bases. CDR1 and CDR2 from the germline V gene are SGHVS and FNYEAQ. The CDR3 consists of 17 residues. The V end lost 5 bases, the J end lost 1 base, and 20 bases lay between the germline ends. Here the CDR3 DNA reads TGTGCCAGCAGCCGAACCGGACACCGAATTAAGAACACTGAAGCTTTCTTT. As protein: CASSRTGHRIKNTEAFF.

The chain carries TRBV28 and TRBJ2-1; D might be TRBD1 (6 bases). There are 15 residues in the CDR3. The germline V gene encodes CDR1 MDHEN and CDR2 SYDVKM. Between the trimmed V and J ends, which lost 6 bases and 2 bases, there was a span of 14 bases. CDR3 in DNA: TGTGCCAGCAGGTTCCGGGACAAACCCTACAATGAGCAGTTCTTC. Translated: CASRFRDKPYNEQFF.

This rearrangement joins TRBV30 to TRBJ2-7, with 9 bases lining up with TRBD2. The germline V gene has CDR1 GTSNPN and CDR2 SVGIG (reference sequence). Losses at the gene ends were 2 bases for V and 4 bases for J; bases not matched to a gene: 6. The CDR3 spans 14 residues. For the CDR3, the DNA is TGTGCCTGGAGTAGGGCTAGCGGGAATTACGAGCAGTACTTC. Protein: CAWSRASGNYEQYF.

The chain recombines TRBV7-3 with TRBJ2-6, with 8 bases fitting TRBD1. The CDR3 runs to 15 residues. CDR1 is SGHTA and CDR2 is FQGTGA in the germline V gene. The V and J ends lost 5 bases and 3 bases, in that order; junction bases with no gene match: 3. The CDR3 spells CASSMTGVGANVLTF. CDR3 DNA sequence: TGTGCCAGCAGCATGACAGGGGTTGGGGCCAACGTCCTGACTTTC.

The V call is TRBV4-1, the J call TRBJ2-7; 10 bases match TRBD2. Trimming took 0 bases from V and 3 from J; bases not matched to a gene: 11. The CDR3 spans 18 residues. Germline assignment: CDR1 MGHRA and CDR2 YSYEKL. The CDR3 is CASSQDVLAGDPFYEQYF. DNA of the CDR3: TGCGCCAGCAGCCAAGATGTGCTAGCGGGAGACCCATTCTACGAGCAGTACTTC.

The gene calls are TRBV28 and TRBJ1-2; D is unclear. Trimming pared 4 bases from V and 3 bases from J, leaving 3 bases between. Germline CDR1 and CDR2: MDHEN and SYDVKM. CDR3 length: 11 amino acids. CDR3: CASSYHYGYTF. CDR3 nucleotides: TGTGCCAGCAGTTATCACTATGGCTACACCTTC.

The chain joins TRBV14 to TRBJ2-4, with TRBD2 identical over 7 bases. The germline gives CDR1 SGHDN, CDR2 FVKESK. V gave up 1 base and J gave up 0 bases; unmatched junction bases: 6. The CDR3 length is 17 residues. The CDR3 protein is CASSQGAGHIAKNIQYF. In nucleotides, the CDR3 is TGTGCCAGCAGCCAAGGAGCGGGGCACATAGCCAAAAACATTCAGTACTTC. Using reference TRBV14 and TRBJ2-4 for the parts outside the CDR3, the full variable domain is EAGVTQFPSHSVIEKGQTVTLRCDPISGHDNLYWYRRVMGKEIKFLLHFVKESKQDESGMPNNRFLAERTGGTYSTLKVQPAELEDSGVYFCASSQGAGHIAKNIQYFGAGTRLSVL.

This chain connects TRBV4-1 to TRBJ2-7; D perhaps matches TRBD2 (6 bases). Between the trimmed V and J ends, which lost 2 bases and 4 bases, there was a span of 12 bases. From germline, CDR1 is MGHRA and CDR2 YSYEKL. The CDR3 loop spans 14 amino acids. CDR3 protein: CASSQRGDSYEQYF. The CDR3 bases are TGCGCCAGCAGCCAACGAGGGGACTCTTACGAGCAGTACTTC.

CDR3: CASSLDRNVGSEQFF. The CDR3 DNA reads as TGTGCCAGCAGCTTGGACCGGAATGTTGGGAGTGAGCAGTTCTTC. The V gene is TRBV5-4, the J gene TRBJ2-1; tentatively, D is TRBD2 (5 bases). V was clipped by 0 bases and J by 9 bases, with 16 bases between them. Germline CDR1 SGHNT, CDR2 YYREEE (reference sequence). This CDR3 is built from 15 residues.

Remarks on this clone: The identical CDR3 is also encoded by other nucleotide sequences in the sample. The chain recombines TRBV28 with TRBJ2-7; D possibly corresponds to TRBD2 (5 bases). This CDR3 comprises 12 residues. Germline V CDR1 and CDR2: MDHEN, SYDVKM. V shed 4 bases and J shed 2 bases, with 6 bases lying between them. CDR3 loop: CASSSAAYEQYF. The DNA for the CDR3 is TGTGCCAGCAGTTCAGCGGCCTACGAGCAGTACTTC.

The chain joins TRBV10-3 to TRBJ1-5, with unresolved D. CDR1 is ENHRY and CDR2 is SYGVKD in the germline V gene. The CDR3 is made up of 14 amino acids. The V and J ends lost 4 bases and 4 bases respectively, with 11 bases between them. The CDR3 is CAISVSGVNQPQHF. CDR3 DNA sequence: TGTGCCATCAGTGTATCTGGGGTTAATCAGCCCCAGCATTTT.

Comments on this clone: The same CDR3 also results from other DNA sequences found in this sample. As DNA, the CDR3 is TGTGCCAGCAGACGACAGGGGGGAACAGATACGCAGTATTTT. This codes for CASRRQGGTDTQYF. The chain links TRBV2 to TRBJ2-3; 9 nucleotides agree with TRBD1. The CDR3 spans 14 residues. Looked up from germline, CDR1 is SNHLY and CDR2 is FYNNEI. J lost 3 bases, V lost 6 bases, and 4 bases had no gene match. Together with reference TRBV2 and TRBJ2-3, the CDR3 gives the full variable domain: EPEVTQTPSHQVTQMGQEVILRCVPISNHLYFYWYRQILGQKVEFLVSFYNNEISEKSEIFDDQFSVERPDGSNFTLKIRSTKLEDSAMYFCASRRQGGTDTQYFGPGTRLTVL.

The chain carries TRBV5-1 and TRBJ1-2; D is undetermined. CDR1 and CDR2 (germline): SGHRS, YFSETQ. The CDR3 sequence is 14 residues long. Deletions cut 5 bases from V and 2 bases from J, with 13 bases between. The CDR3 loop reads CASSDELWNYGYTF. In DNA, the CDR3 is TGCGCCAGCAGTGATGAGTTATGGAACTATGGCTACACCTTC.

The chain uses TRBV4-1 and TRBJ2-7, with TRBD1 as a possible D gene (5 bases). Germline V gene sequence: CDR1 MGHRA, CDR2 YSYEKL. This CDR3 contains 14 residues. Trimming pared 4 bases from V and 8 bases from J, leaving 18 bases between. CDR3 protein: CASSPADSPEKQYF. CDR3 nucleotide sequence: TGCGCCAGCAGCCCCGCCGACAGTCCCGAAAAGCAGTACTTC.

A word on this clone: Other nucleotide sequences in the sample specify the same CDR3. The CDR3 protein is CASSSQGSEQYF. The CDR3 DNA sequence: TGTGCCAGCAGTTCGCAGGGTTCCGAGCAGTACTTC. The chain links TRBV28 to TRBJ2-7, with D possibly TRBD1 on 5 matching bases. V was pared by 4 bases and J by 6 bases, with 10 bases between. Germline V gene lookup returns CDR1 MDHEN and CDR2 SYDVKM. This CDR3 is built from 12 residues.

As to this clone: Other DNA sequences from this sample encode an identical CDR3 as well. The chain carries TRBV2 and TRBJ2-2; 8 bases fit TRBD2. Losses at the gene ends were 6 bases for V and 0 bases for J; bases not matched to a gene: 3. Germline loops: CDR1 SNHLY, CDR2 FYNNEI. This CDR3 contains 15 residues. CDR3 loop: CASRRSGANTGELFF. CDR3 sequence (DNA): TGTGCCAGCAGACGTAGCGGGGCGAACACCGGGGAGCTGTTTTTT.

The genes are TRBV21-1 and TRBJ1-1; TRBD1, the table's D call, was not compared with the DNA. TRBV21-1 is marked as a pseudogene. The CDR3 contains 16 residues. Written as DNA, the CDR3 is TGTGCCAGCAGCAAAACCGGGACAGGGGGTTTTACTGAAGCTTTCTTT. Protein product: CASSKTGTGGFTEAFF.

This chain connects TRBV28 to TRBJ2-5; 8 bases line up with TRBD1. In germline, CDR1 is MDHEN, CDR2 SYDVKM. The J segment lost 0 bases and the V segment lost 8 bases, leaving 11 bases of the junction unmatched. The CDR3 is 16 amino acids. CDR3 coding DNA: TGTGCCAGCGATAGACAGGGGCAGGGGGACCAAGAGACCCAGTACTTC. Translation: CASDRQGQGDQETQYF.

The chain is built from TRBV6-6 and TRBJ1-4; no reliable D call. V was pared by 2 bases and J by 6 bases, with 1 base between. Looked up from germline, CDR1 is MNHNY and CDR2 is SVGAGI (reference sequence). CDR3 length: 11 residues. The CDR3 DNA reads TGTGCCAGCAGTTACGATGAAAAACTGTTTTTT. This encodes CASSYDEKLFF.

The sample holds one count of this clone. The V call is TRBV5-1, the J call TRBJ2-1; tentative D call: TRBD2 (5 bases). This CDR3 spans 15 amino acids. From germline, CDR1 is SGHRS and CDR2 YFSETQ. Trimming took off 0 bases at V and 1 base at J, with 8 bases between the two ends. The CDR3 nucleotides are TGCGCCAGCAGCTTGGCCACGGGATCCTACAATGAGCAGTTCTTC. Translating it yields CASSLATGSYNEQFF. Full variable domain (remainder filled in from reference TRBV5-1 and TRBJ2-1): KAGVTQTPRYLIKTRGQQVTLSCSPISGHRSVSWYQQTPGQGLQFLFEYFSETQRNKGNFPGRFSGRQFSNSRSEMNVSTLELGDSALYLCASSLATGSYNEQFFGPGTRLTVL.

CDR3 sequence reads: CASSLGSHTEAFF. As DNA, the CDR3 is TGTGCCAGCAGTTTAGGGAGTCACACTGAAGCTTTCTTT. The chain uses TRBV28 and TRBJ1-1; D is uncertain. Between the trimmed V and J ends, which lost 2 bases and 3 bases, there was a span of 7 bases. CDR3 length equals 13 residues. The germline V gene encodes CDR1 MDHEN and CDR2 SYDVKM.

V is TRBV5-1 and J is TRBJ1-1; 9 bases align to TRBD1. V dropped 3 bases and J dropped 1; count of bases not matched to a gene: 13. This CDR3 comprises 18 residues. Germline assignment: CDR1 SGHRS and CDR2 YFSETQ. The CDR3 region is CASSSVPRTGAGNTEAFF. The CDR3 DNA reads TGCGCCAGCAGCTCCGTACCGCGGACAGGGGCCGGGAACACTGAAGCTTTCTTT.

Points on this clone: The sample carries other DNA sequences with the same CDR3. The V gene is TRBV28, the J gene TRBJ1-2; TRBD1 aligns across 7 bases. V lost 3 bases, J lost 2 bases, and 3 bases stayed unmatched. The length of the CDR3 is 14 residues. Germline CDR1 is MDHEN and CDR2 is SYDVKM. The CDR3 DNA is TGTGCCAGCAGTTTGGCAGGGGGGAACTATGGCTACACCTTC. Translated: CASSLAGGNYGYTF.

V is TRBV10-3 and J is TRBJ2-7; D remains ambiguous. CDR3 length equals 12 residues. V was trimmed by 4 bases and J by 7 bases, leaving 11 bases between them. Germline values: CDR1 ENHRY, CDR2 SYGVKD. CDR3 in DNA: TGTGCCATCAGTGCTGACACCTGGGAGCAGTACTTC. It codes for CAISADTWEQYF.

This chain uses TRBV10-3 with TRBJ1-2; D uncertain. CDR3 length: 14 residues. Per germline, CDR1 ENHRY and CDR2 SYGVKD. V was trimmed by 3 bases and J by 2 bases, leaving 10 bases between them. CDR3 in DNA: TGTGCCATCAGTGAAGAAGGGAGAAACTATGGCTACACCTTC. It translates to CAISEEGRNYGYTF.